Each of the 21 T cell receptor beta chains below was sequenced from the same sample in a study of blood T cell repertoires in COVID-19. Clones were read by immunoSEQ multiplex PCR, and TCRdb kept only the in-frame ones, dropping some. The table shows roughly 61,000 clones, with around 92% occurring only once. The material sequenced was peripheral blood. The origin of the receptors is a man in his sixties with acute or convalescent COVID-19.

The rearrangement links TRBV18 to TRBJ1-1; 9 positions match TRBD1. The CDR3 is made up of 14 amino acids. In germline, CDR1 is KGHSH, CDR2 LQKENI. J gave up 4 bases and V 0 bases, and 0 bases lay outside the gene matches. This CDR3 reads CASSPPGQGTEAFF. Written as DNA, the CDR3 is TGTGCCAGCTCACCACCGGGACAGGGCACTGAAGCTTTCTTT.

The V and J genes are TRBV11-3 and TRBJ1-1, with 8 bases aligning to TRBD1. Germline CDR1 SGHNT, CDR2 YENEEA. V dropped 5 bases and J dropped 1; count of bases not matched to a gene: 9. The CDR3 loop spans 16 amino acids. DNA of the CDR3: TGTGCCAGCAGCCTTCGGCAGGGGGCCGCGAACACTGAAGCTTTCTTT. Translating gives CASSLRQGAANTEAFF.

J is TRBJ2-7 and V is TRBV19; possible D gene TRBD1, 7 bases. This CDR3 spans 13 amino acids. V dropped 6 bases and J dropped 7 bases, with 16 bases sitting between them. Germline CDR1 LNHDA, CDR2 SQIVND (reference sequence). The chain's CDR3 is CASSHGQEGEQYF. CDR3 coding DNA: TGTGCCAGTAGCCACGGACAGGAGGGAGAGCAGTACTTC.

The gene calls are TRBV5-1 and TRBJ1-5, with unresolved D. V was trimmed by 1 base and J by 0 bases, leaving 8 bases between them. The CDR3 runs 15 residues. Germline V gene data show CDR1 as SGHRS and CDR2 as YFSETQ. CDR3 nucleotides: TGCGCCAGCAGCTTGACGGGGTATAGCAATCAGCCCCAGCATTTT. Amino acids: CASSLTGYSNQPQHF.

The J gene is TRBJ2-1, the V gene TRBV9; 10 bases line up with TRBD2. Germline CDR1 and CDR2: SGDLS and YYNGEE. The CDR3 has 13 residues. Trimming removed 5 bases from V and 8 bases from J; junction bases left unmatched: 4. Here the CDR3 DNA reads TGTGCCAGCAGGGCTAGCGGGAGTGATGAGCAGTTCTTC. Its translation is CASRASGSDEQFF.

V and J are TRBV30 and TRBJ1-6, with 9 bases fitting TRBD1. Germline V gene sequence: CDR1 GTSNPN, CDR2 SVGIG (reference sequence). The CDR3 runs 15 residues. V gave up 5 bases and J gave up 7 bases; unmatched junction bases: 9. CDR3 nucleotide sequence: TGTGCCTGGGAAATGGGGACAGGGTCAAATTCACCCCTCCACTTT. Amino acid sequence: CAWEMGTGSNSPLHF.

This clone was seen only a few times. The chain uses TRBV6-2 or TRBV6-3 and TRBJ1-5, with a tentative D call TRBD1 (5 bases). The CDR3 contains 18 residues. V dropped 0 bases and J dropped 2 bases, with 17 bases sitting between them. CDR1 and CDR2 (germline): MNHEY, SVGEGT. This chain's CDR3 is CASSYSISGAGGNQPQHF. The CDR3, as DNA: TGTGCCAGCAGTTACTCAATATCTGGGGCCGGAGGCAATCAGCCCCAGCATTTT.

In this sample, this clone turned up once. The chain combines TRBV11-3 with TRBJ2-7; 11 bases fit TRBD1. In germline, CDR1 is SGHNT, CDR2 YENEEA. V trimming: 3 bases; J trimming: 1 base; junction bases outside the gene matches: 2. This CDR3 contains 15 residues. DNA of the CDR3: TGTGCCAGCAGCTTCGGGACAGGGGGTTCCTACGAGCAGTACTTC. This codes for CASSFGTGGSYEQYF. Together with reference TRBV11-3 and TRBJ2-7, the CDR3 gives the full variable domain: EAGVVQSPRYKIIEKKQPVAFWCNPISGHNTLYWYLQNLGQGPELLIRYENEEAVDDSQLPKDRFSAERLKGVDSTLKIQPAELGDSAVYLCASSFGTGGSYEQYFGPGTRLTVT.

The V and J genes are TRBV7-6 and TRBJ2-2; D uncertain. Germline V gene data show CDR1 as SGHVS and CDR2 as FNYEAQ. The CDR3 loop spans 14 amino acids. The ends were cut back, 8 bases at V and 1 base at J, with 11 bases in the middle. CDR3 loop: CASRTTGNTGELFF. CDR3 DNA: TGTGCCAGCCGAACGACGGGGAACACCGGGGAGCTGTTTTTT.

The J gene is TRBJ1-1, the V gene TRBV18, with 10 bases that match TRBD1. With 2 bases clipped from V and 6 bases from J, the junction kept 9 bases outside the gene matches. Germline V gene data show CDR1 as KGHSH and CDR2 as LQKENI. This CDR3 has 16 amino acids. CDR3 nucleotide sequence: TGTGCCAGCTCACCAGCTTTAGGGACAGGGGAGGCTGAAGCTTTCTTT. Residues: CASSPALGTGEAEAFF.

The genes are TRBV19 and TRBJ2-2, with TRBD1 matching 10 bases. This CDR3 comprises 13 residues. Per germline, CDR1 LNHDA and CDR2 SQIVND (reference sequence). With 10 bases clipped from V and 10 bases from J, the junction kept 9 bases outside the gene matches. The CDR3 sequence is CATKDRGSEELFF. CDR3 sequence (DNA): TGTGCCACTAAGGACAGGGGGTCGGAGGAGCTGTTTTTT.

The chain joins TRBV27 to TRBJ1-4, with 9 positions matching TRBD1. This CDR3 has 15 amino acids. Trimming at V came to 5 bases and at J to 8 bases, leaving 9 bases not matched to a gene. CDR1 and CDR2 (germline): MNHEY, SMNVEV (reference sequence). The DNA for the CDR3 is TGTGCCAGCAGTGACGGGACAGGGCTTGGAGAAAAACTGTTTTTT. Amino acids: CASSDGTGLGEKLFF.

The chain couples TRBV7-8 to TRBJ2-2; 7 nucleotides line up with TRBD1. V dropped 3 bases and J dropped 7; count of bases not matched to a gene: 8. Germline V gene data show CDR1 as SGHVS and CDR2 as FQNEAQ. The CDR3 length is 15 residues. The CDR3 region is CASSFRQGVGGELFF. The CDR3, as DNA: TGTGCCAGCAGCTTTCGACAGGGTGTCGGCGGGGAGCTGTTTTTT.

As regards this clone: The junction departs from germline at one end; a sequencing error may be responsible. J is TRBJ2-5 and V is TRBV7-9; D remains ambiguous. CDR1 and CDR2 (germline): SEHNR, FQNEAQ (reference sequence). The CDR3 runs to 15 residues. Here the CDR3 reads CASSVAPVPQETQYF. The CDR3 nucleotides read TGTGCCAGCAGCGTAGCTCCGGTGCCGCAAGAGACCCAGTACTTC.

This clone has just one count. CDR3 residues: CASSAAGSSGNTIYF. Written as DNA, the CDR3 is TGTGCCAGCAGCGCCGCCGGGAGCTCTGGAAACACCATATATTTT. The chain carries TRBV9 and TRBJ1-3, with D hard to call. V was pared by 3 bases and J by 0 bases, with 10 bases between. Germline-derived CDR1 and CDR2 are SGDLS and YYNGEE. CDR3 length equals 15 residues. Drawing the rest from reference TRBV9 and TRBJ1-3, the complete variable domain is DSGVTQTPKHLITATGQRVTLRCSPRSGDLSVYWYQQSLDQGLQFLIQYYNGEERAKGNILERFSAQQFPDLHSELNLSSLELGDSALYFCASSAAGSSGNTIYFGEGSWLTVV.

The chain recombines TRBV10-1 with TRBJ2-1; 11 bases align to TRBD2. The CDR3 has 16 residues. Trimming cost V 0 bases and J 9 bases; bases outside gene matches: 7. Germline assignment: CDR1 WNHNN and CDR2 SYGVQD (reference sequence). The CDR3 DNA reads as TGCGCCAGCAGTGAGTCGGGACTAGCGGAGTCCCTTGAGCAGTTCTTC. Protein: CASSESGLAESLEQFF.

This CDR3 is CASSVKFNYGYTF. In DNA form, the CDR3 reads TGTGCCAGCAGCGTTAAATTTAACTATGGCTACACCTTC. The chain combines TRBV9 with TRBJ1-2, with no clear D. CDR1 and CDR2 from the germline V gene are SGDLS and YYNGEE. CDR3 length: 13 amino acids. Trimming removed 2 bases from V and 1 base from J, with 6 bases in between.

J is TRBJ1-4 and V is TRBV5-4; D gene ambiguous. This CDR3 spans 14 amino acids. With 0 bases removed from V and 6 bases from J, the gap between germline ends came to 9 bases. Germline CDR1 reads SGHNT; CDR2 reads YYREEE (reference sequence). CDR3 loop: CASSLEVRDEKLFF. The CDR3 bases are TGTGCCAGCAGCTTGGAGGTGCGGGATGAAAAACTGTTTTTT.

The genes are TRBV28 and TRBJ1-5; 9 bases line up with TRBD1. With 7 bases clipped from V and 7 bases from J, the junction kept 11 bases outside the gene matches. CDR1 MDHEN and CDR2 SYDVKM come from the germline V gene. The length of the CDR3 is 15 residues. The CDR3 reads CASIGGDRVRQPQHF. CDR3 sequence (DNA): TGTGCCAGCATCGGTGGGGACAGGGTTAGGCAGCCCCAGCATTTT.

The chain has TRBV30 and TRBJ1-6; D unresolved. Germline V lookup: CDR1 GTSNPN, CDR2 SVGIG (reference sequence). The CDR3 sequence is 16 residues long. V lost 3 bases, J lost 2 bases, and 14 bases lay in between. The CDR3: CAWSTAGTAYNSPLHF. In DNA, the CDR3 is TGTGCCTGGAGCACTGCCGGTACAGCCTATAATTCACCCCTCCACTTT.

The chain has TRBV13 and TRBJ2-2; 11 bases are shared with TRBD2. The CDR3 loop spans 15 amino acids. Germline CDR1 and CDR2: PRHDT and FYEKMQ (reference sequence). The ends lost 6 bases at V and 5 bases at J; junction bases unmatched: 5. Written as DNA, the CDR3 is TGTGCCAGCAGGAAACTAGCGGGGGCTACCGGGGAGCTGTTTTTT. This gives the protein CASRKLAGATGELFF.